These 16 T cell receptor beta chains were all obtained from the same sample, sequenced in a study of blood T cell repertoires in COVID-19 (TCRdb year 2020). Library generation was performed with the immunoSEQ multiplex PCR assay. In its TCRdb copy, this immuneACCESS table keeps in-frame sequences only and misses some clones. Where compared with another copy, unresolved V genes explain less than half of these, and the others have no known cause. This sample gives roughly 180,000 clones in total; 60% to 85% of them show up just once. The ten largest make up more than 7% of the sample. Sequencing was done on a sample of peripheral blood. The receptors come from a woman aged 55-70 years with COVID-19, enrolled during active disease.

The chain uses TRBV28 and TRBJ2-3; D may be TRBD2 (5 bases). Looked up from germline, CDR1 is MDHEN and CDR2 is SYDVKM. Trimming removed 6 bases at V and 1 base at J, with 14 bases between. CDR3 length: 15 amino acids. In DNA form, the CDR3 reads TGTGCCAGCAGATTAGAGGGAAGTGGCACAGATACGCAGTATTTT. It specifies CASRLEGSGTDTQYF.

The CDR3 here is CSVDLGTDTQYF. The CDR3 coding sequence is TGCAGCGTTGATTTAGGCACAGATACGCAGTATTTT. This rearrangement joins TRBV29-1 to TRBJ2-3; no firm D call. From germline, CDR1 is SQVTM and CDR2 ANQGSEA. The CDR3 totals 12 residues. V lost 3 bases, J lost 1 base, and 5 bases lay in between.

This clone was counted once. This chain uses TRBV5-8 with TRBJ2-2, with D unclear. Germline values: CDR1 SGHTS, CDR2 YDEGEE. V was shortened by 0 bases and J by 5 bases, with 11 bases between the two germline ends. The CDR3 sequence is 15 residues long. CDR3 DNA sequence: TGTGCCAGCAGCTTGGGGCGGCCATTAACCGGGGAGCTGTTTTTT. Protein sequence: CASSLGRPLTGELFF.

This rearrangement joins TRBV5-1 to TRBJ2-3; D gene uncertain. Germline CDR1 is SGHRS and CDR2 is YFSETQ. The CDR3 sequence is 11 residues long. The V and J ends lost 9 bases and 5 bases respectively, with 10 bases between them. The CDR3 sequence is CATGSGDTQYF. The CDR3 coding sequence is TGCGCCACCGGGTCTGGAGATACGCAGTATTTT.

This chain connects TRBV9 to TRBJ1-6; 7 bases align to TRBD1. CDR1 is SGDLS and CDR2 is YYNGEE in the germline V gene. Trimming took 4 bases from V and 7 from J; bases not matched to a gene: 5. This CDR3 is built from 14 residues. DNA for the CDR3: TGTGCCAGCAGCCCCCGGGACAGCAATTCACCCCTCCACTTT. It is translated as CASSPRDSNSPLHF.

The J gene is TRBJ2-2, the V gene TRBV2, with D maybe TRBD2 (6 bases). Deletions cut 8 bases from V and 6 bases from J, with 13 bases between. Germline V gene data show CDR1 as SNHLY and CDR2 as FYNNEI. The CDR3 contains 13 residues. CDR3 sequence reads: CASLMGGPGELFF. For the CDR3, the DNA is TGTGCCAGCCTAATGGGGGGTCCCGGGGAGCTGTTTTTT.

The chain carries TRBV2 and TRBJ1-2; D may be TRBD1 (6 bases). The CDR3 spans 15 residues. Germline CDR1 SNHLY, CDR2 FYNNEI. Trimming stripped 2 bases from V and 7 bases from J, with 17 bases between. The CDR3 loop is CASSELQGQISGYTF. In nucleotides, the CDR3 is TGTGCCAGCAGTGAACTCCAGGGGCAAATAAGTGGCTACACCTTC.

This clone was observed a few times. The genes are TRBV3-1 (or the pseudogene TRBV3-2) and TRBJ1-1, with D possibly being TRBD1 (6 bases). The CDR3 spans 13 residues. Germline V gives CDR1 LGHDT, CDR2 YNNKEL (reference sequence). The V gene lost 4 bases and the J gene lost 1 base, with 7 bases spanning the gap. The CDR3 here is CASSLTGNTEAFF. CDR3 sequence (DNA): TGTGCCAGCAGCCTGACAGGGAACACTGAAGCTTTCTTT.

The rearrangement links TRBV18 to TRBJ1-2, with a tentative D call TRBD1 (5 bases). Deletions cut 6 bases from V and 4 bases from J, with 12 bases between. CDR3 size: 13 residues. CDR1 and CDR2 from the germline V gene are KGHSH and LQKENI. The CDR3 sequence is CASSQGWFYGYTF. DNA for the CDR3: TGTGCCAGCTCGCAGGGATGGTTCTATGGCTACACCTTC. Complete variable domain (other parts from reference TRBV18 and TRBJ1-2): NAGVMQNPRHLVRRRGQEARLRCSPMKGHSHVYWYRQLPEEGLKFMVYLQKENIIDESGMPKERFSAEFPKEGPSILRIQQVVRGDSAAYFCASSQGWFYGYTFGSGTRLTVV.

CDR3 loop: CASSDPGQGPQETQYF. The CDR3 nucleotides read TGCGCCAGCAGTGATCCGGGCCAGGGGCCCCAAGAGACCCAGTACTTC. The gene calls are TRBV10-2 and TRBJ2-5; TRBD1 is a possible D gene (6 bases). Germline V CDR1 and CDR2: WSHSY, SAAADI. With 3 bases removed from V and 1 base from J, the gap between germline ends came to 15 bases. The CDR3 consists of 16 residues.

This clone was recorded at least ten times. The genes are TRBV7-2 and TRBJ2-2, with 7 bases that match TRBD1. CDR3 length: 16 residues. With 2 bases clipped from V and 6 bases from J, the junction kept 9 bases outside the gene matches. Germline CDR1 and CDR2: SGHTA and FQGNSA. CDR3 region: CASSLTRQGGAGELFF. CDR3 bases: TGTGCCAGCAGCTTAACCAGACAGGGCGGTGCCGGGGAGCTGTTTTTT.

The chain combines TRBV20-1 with TRBJ2-1, with 7 bases identical to TRBD2. Germline CDR1 DFQATT, CDR2 SNEGSKA (reference sequence). The V segment lost 3 bases and the J segment 10 bases; nucleotides outside the gene matches: 6. This CDR3 has 12 residues. The CDR3 coding sequence is TGCAGTGCTAGTCGGGGGGTAGAGGAGCAGTTCTTC. Its translation is CSASRGVEEQFF.

V is TRBV5-1 and J is TRBJ1-1; TRBD1 aligns across 8 bases. Germline V gene data show CDR1 as SGHRS and CDR2 as YFSETQ. CDR3 length equals 16 residues. J lost 1 base, V lost 4 bases, and 9 bases had no gene match. CDR3 in DNA: TGCGCCAGCAGCCCATTTTGGACAGGGTCGAACACTGAAGCTTTCTTT. The encoded protein is CASSPFWTGSNTEAFF. Full variable domain (missing parts from reference TRBV5-1 and TRBJ1-1): KAGVTQTPRYLIKTRGQQVTLSCSPISGHRSVSWYQQTPGQGLQFLFEYFSETQRNKGNFPGRFSGRQFSNSRSEMNVSTLELGDSALYLCASSPFWTGSNTEAFFGQGTRLTVV.

The chain employs TRBV27 and TRBJ2-1, with 13 positions matching TRBD2. The germline V gene has CDR1 MNHEY and CDR2 SMNVEV (reference sequence). The V and J ends lost 2 bases and 6 bases, in that order; junction bases with no gene match: 1. The CDR3 sequence is 15 residues long. The CDR3 DNA is TGTGCCAGCAGTTTAGGACTAGCGGGAGTCAATGAGCAGTTCTTC. Amino acid sequence: CASSLGLAGVNEQFF.

V gene TRBV6-5 combines with J gene TRBJ2-1, with D unclear. The ends were cut back, 7 bases at V and 2 bases at J, with 12 bases in the middle. Germline values: CDR1 MNHEY, CDR2 SVGAGI. The CDR3 contains 14 residues. The CDR3 region is CASILQAPYNEQFF. CDR3 in DNA: TGTGCCAGCATTCTCCAGGCTCCCTACAATGAGCAGTTCTTC.

This clone appeared a single time. The chain couples TRBV25-1 to TRBJ1-1; 9 bases fit TRBD1. The CDR3 sequence is 16 residues long. Per the germline V gene, CDR1 is MGHDK and CDR2 is SYGVNS. Trimming cost V 8 bases and J 6 bases; bases outside gene matches: 16. The CDR3 protein is CASLGTGGVLRAEAFF. The CDR3 DNA sequence: TGTGCCAGCCTTGGCACAGGGGGCGTTTTGCGGGCTGAAGCTTTCTTT.